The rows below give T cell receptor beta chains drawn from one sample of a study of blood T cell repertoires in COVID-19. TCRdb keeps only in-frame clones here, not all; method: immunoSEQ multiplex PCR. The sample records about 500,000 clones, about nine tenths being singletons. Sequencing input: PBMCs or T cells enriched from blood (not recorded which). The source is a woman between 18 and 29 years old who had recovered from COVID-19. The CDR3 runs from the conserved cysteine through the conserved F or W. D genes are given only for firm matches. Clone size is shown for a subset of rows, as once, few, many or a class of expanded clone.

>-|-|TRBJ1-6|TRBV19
CASSGEGNRNSPLHF
TGTGCCAGTTCTGGCGAGGGCAATAGGAATTCACCCCTCCACTTT
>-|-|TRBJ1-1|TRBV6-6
CASSYALGGGDTEAFF
TGTGCCAGCAGTTACGCTCTTGGGGGGGGAGACACTGAAGCTTTCTTT
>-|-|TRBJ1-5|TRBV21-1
CASGKTGGNQPQHF
TGTGCCAGCGGTAAAACAGGGGGCAATCAGCCCCAGCATTTT
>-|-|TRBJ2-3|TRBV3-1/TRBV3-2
CASSQDRGLRTDTQYF
TGTGCCAGCAGCCAAGATCGGGGACTCCGCACAGATACGCAGTATTTT
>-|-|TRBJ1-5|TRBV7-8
CASSLDETAYYQPQHF
TGTGCCAGCAGCTTAGACGAGACAGCTTACTATCAGCCCCAGCATTTT
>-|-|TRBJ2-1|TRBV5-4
CASKTDTASIDEQFF
TGTGCCAGCAAAACTGACACGGCCTCAATCGATGAGCAGTTCTTC
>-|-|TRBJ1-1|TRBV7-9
CASSSIGGEAFF
TGTGCCAGCAGCTCCATCGGGGGTGAAGCTTTCTTT
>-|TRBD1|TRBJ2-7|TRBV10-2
CASSLDRGLYEQYF
TGCGCCAGCAGCCTCGACAGGGGTCTATACGAGCAGTACTTC
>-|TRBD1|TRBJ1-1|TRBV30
CAWTRDSNEAFF
TGTGCCTGGACCCGGGACAGCAATGAAGCTTTCTTT
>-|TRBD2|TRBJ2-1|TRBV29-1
CSAEGLASGEQFF
TGCAGCGCCGAAGGACTAGCTTCGGGTGAGCAGTTCTTC
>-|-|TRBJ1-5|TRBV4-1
CASSQDVWRNQPQHF
TGCGCCAGCAGCCAAGATGTATGGCGCAATCAGCCCCAGCATTTT
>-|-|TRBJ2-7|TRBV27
CASSPVVGASYEQYF
TGTGCCAGCAGTCCCGTCGTAGGGGCCTCCTACGAGCAGTACTTC
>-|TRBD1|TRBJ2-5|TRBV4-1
CASSWEQGAEETQYF
TGCGCCAGCAGTTGGGAACAGGGGGCTGAAGAGACCCAGTACTTC
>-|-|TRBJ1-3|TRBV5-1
CASSLGGGVRGNTIYF
TGCGCCAGCAGCTTGGGCGGGGGCGTTAGAGGAAACACCATATATTTT
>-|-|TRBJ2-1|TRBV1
CTSSLHGGGLYNEQFF
TGCACCAGCAGCCTACACGGGGGGGGCCTCTACAATGAGCAGTTCTTC
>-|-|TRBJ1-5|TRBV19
CASSLLAESNQPQHF
TGTGCCAGTAGCCTCCTCGCGGAGAGCAATCAGCCCCAGCATTTT
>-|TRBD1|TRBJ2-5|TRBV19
CASSDRTQETQYF
TGTGCCAGTTCGGACAGGACCCAAGAGACCCAGTACTTC
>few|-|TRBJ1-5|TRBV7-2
CASSLEPIQPQHF
TGTGCCAGCAGCTTAGAGCCTATTCAACCCCAGCATTTT
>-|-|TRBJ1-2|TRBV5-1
CASSSTQYGYTF
TGCGCCAGCAGCTCAACACAATATGGCTACACCTTC
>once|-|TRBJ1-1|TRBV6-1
CASSEGPWGDTEAFF
TGTGCCAGCAGTGAAGGGCCCTGGGGGGACACTGAAGCTTTCTTT
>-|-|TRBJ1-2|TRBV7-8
CASSLAGNYGYTF
TGTGCCAGCAGCTTGGCAGGGAACTATGGCTACACCTTC
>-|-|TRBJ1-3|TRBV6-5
CASSYSIWGSGNTIYF
TGTGCCAGCAGTTACTCGATATGGGGCTCCGGAAACACCATATATTTT
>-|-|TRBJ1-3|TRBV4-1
CASSQDGGARLGF
TGCGCCAGCAGCCAAGATGGGGGGGCTAGGCTCGGTTTT
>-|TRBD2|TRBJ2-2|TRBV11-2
CASGGLAGASGELFF
TGTGCCAGCGGTGGCTTAGCGGGGGCGTCCGGGGAGCTGTTTTTT
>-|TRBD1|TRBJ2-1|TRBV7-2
CATVIRDRLGNEQFF
TGTGCCACCGTAATTCGGGACAGACTTGGTAATGAGCAGTTCTTC
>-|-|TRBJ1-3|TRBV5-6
CASSLNSWSYGNTIYF
TGTGCCAGCAGCTTGAATTCGTGGAGTTACGGAAACACCATATATTTT
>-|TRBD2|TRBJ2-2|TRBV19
CASSSTSGVTGELFF
TGTGCCAGTAGTTCGACTAGCGGAGTCACCGGGGAGCTGTTTTTT
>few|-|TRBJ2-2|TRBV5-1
CASRSGQRDTGELFF
TGCGCCAGCAGATCTGGACAGAGGGACACCGGGGAGCTGTTTTTT
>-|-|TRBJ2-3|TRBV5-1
CASSLSTGGTDTQYF
TGCGCCAGCAGCTTGAGTACAGGCGGCACAGATACGCAGTATTTT
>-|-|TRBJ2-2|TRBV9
CASSVNSGETTGELFF
TGTGCCAGCAGCGTAAACTCAGGGGAGACCACCGGGGAGCTGTTTTTT
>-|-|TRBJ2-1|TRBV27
CASSFGRGEQFF
TGTGCCAGCAGTTTTGGTAGGGGTGAGCAGTTCTTC
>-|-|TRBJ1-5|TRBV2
CASNLGGNQPQHF
TGTGCCAGCAATCTGGGGGGTAATCAGCCCCAGCATTTT
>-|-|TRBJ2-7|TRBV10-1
CASSESGETYEQYF
TGCGCCAGCAGTGAGTCTGGGGAGACCTACGAGCAGTACTTC
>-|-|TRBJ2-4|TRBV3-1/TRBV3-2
CASSQDEHIQYF
TGTGCCAGCAGCCAAGATGAGCACATTCAGTACTTC
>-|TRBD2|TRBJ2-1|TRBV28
CASSKKLAGGRSWEQFF
TGTGCCAGCAGCAAAAAACTAGCGGGGGGGCGGTCATGGGAGCAGTTCTTC
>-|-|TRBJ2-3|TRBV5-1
CASSSEIISDSSTDTQYF
TGCGCCAGCAGCTCAGAGATTATCTCAGACAGTAGCACAGATACGCAGTATTTT
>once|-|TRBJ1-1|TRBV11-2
CASSTPTGTVETEAFF
TGTGCCAGCAGCACACCGACAGGTACGGTGGAAACTGAAGCTTTCTTT
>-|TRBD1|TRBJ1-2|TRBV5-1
CASAQDRGVYGYTF
TGCGCCAGCGCACAGGACAGGGGGGTCTATGGCTACACCTTC
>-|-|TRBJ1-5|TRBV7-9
CASSRGGEGQPQHF
TGTGCCAGCAGCCGCGGAGGGGAGGGTCAGCCCCAGCATTTT
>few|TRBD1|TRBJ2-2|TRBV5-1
CASTGTANTGELFF
TGCGCCAGCACCGGGACAGCGAACACCGGGGAGCTGTTTTTT
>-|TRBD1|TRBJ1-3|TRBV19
CASSRQGTSGNTIYF
TGTGCCAGTAGTAGACAGGGGACCTCTGGAAACACCATATATTTT
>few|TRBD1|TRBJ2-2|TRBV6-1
CASSVDRVKNTGELFF
TGTGCCAGCAGTGTTGACAGGGTGAAGAACACCGGGGAGCTGTTTTTT
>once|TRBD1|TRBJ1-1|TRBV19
CASSKGGGYMNTEAFF
TGTGCCAGTAGTAAAGGGGGCGGATACATGAACACTGAAGCTTTCTTT
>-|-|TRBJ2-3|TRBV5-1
CASSLVTLKGADTQYF
TGCGCCAGCAGCTTGGTGACCTTGAAGGGGGCAGATACGCAGTATTTT
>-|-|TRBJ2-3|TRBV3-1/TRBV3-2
CASSQVAGGDTQYF
TGTGCCAGCAGCCAAGTGGCAGGGGGGGATACGCAGTATTTT
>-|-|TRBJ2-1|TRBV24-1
CATSPRGGGTDEQFF
TGTGCCACCAGTCCCCGGGGAGGGGGTACGGATGAGCAGTTCTTC
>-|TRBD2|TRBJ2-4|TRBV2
CASSEGRGGDIQYF
TGTGCCAGCAGCGAGGGGCGGGGAGGGGACATTCAGTACTTC
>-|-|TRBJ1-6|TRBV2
CASSAGGPYNSPLHF
TGTGCCAGCAGTGCTGGGGGCCCCTATAATTCACCCCTCCACTTT
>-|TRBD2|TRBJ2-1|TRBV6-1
CASSEGGEGEQFF
TGTGCCAGCAGTGAAGGTGGGGAGGGTGAGCAGTTCTTC